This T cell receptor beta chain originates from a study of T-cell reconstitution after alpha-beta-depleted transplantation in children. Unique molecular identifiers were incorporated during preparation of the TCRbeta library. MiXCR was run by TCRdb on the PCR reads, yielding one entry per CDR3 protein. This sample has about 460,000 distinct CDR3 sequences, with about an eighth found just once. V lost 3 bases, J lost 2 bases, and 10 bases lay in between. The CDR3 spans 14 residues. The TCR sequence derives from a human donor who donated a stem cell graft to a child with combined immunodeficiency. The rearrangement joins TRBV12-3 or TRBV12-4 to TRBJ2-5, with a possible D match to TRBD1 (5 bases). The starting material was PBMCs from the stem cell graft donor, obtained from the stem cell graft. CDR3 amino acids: CASSFPDKQETQYF. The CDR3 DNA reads TGTGCCAGCAGTTTCCCGGACAAGCAAGAGACCCAGTACTTC.